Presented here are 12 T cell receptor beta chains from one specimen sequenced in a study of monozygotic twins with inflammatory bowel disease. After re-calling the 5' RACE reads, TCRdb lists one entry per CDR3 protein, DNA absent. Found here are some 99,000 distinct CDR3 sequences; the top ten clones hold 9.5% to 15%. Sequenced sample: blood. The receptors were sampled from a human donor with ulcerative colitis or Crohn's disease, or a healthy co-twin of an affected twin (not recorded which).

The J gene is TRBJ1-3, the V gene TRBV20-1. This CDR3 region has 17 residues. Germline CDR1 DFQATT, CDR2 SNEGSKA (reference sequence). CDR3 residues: CSARIPGRDYSGNTIYF.

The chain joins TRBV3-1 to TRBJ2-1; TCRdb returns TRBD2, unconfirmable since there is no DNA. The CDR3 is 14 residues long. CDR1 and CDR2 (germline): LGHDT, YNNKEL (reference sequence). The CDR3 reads CASSPGTSGMSLFF.

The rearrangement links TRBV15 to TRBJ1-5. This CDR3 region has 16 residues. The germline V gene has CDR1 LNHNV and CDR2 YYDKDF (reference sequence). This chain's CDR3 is CATSRDFGEGNQPQHF.

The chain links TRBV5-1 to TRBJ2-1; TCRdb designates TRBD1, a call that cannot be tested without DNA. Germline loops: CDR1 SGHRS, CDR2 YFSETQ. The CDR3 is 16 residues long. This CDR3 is CASSLDGVPVENEQFF.

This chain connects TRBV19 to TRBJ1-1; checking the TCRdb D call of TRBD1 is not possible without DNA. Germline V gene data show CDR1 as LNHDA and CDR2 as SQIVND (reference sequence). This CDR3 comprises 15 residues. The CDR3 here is CASSTPQGGNTEAFF.

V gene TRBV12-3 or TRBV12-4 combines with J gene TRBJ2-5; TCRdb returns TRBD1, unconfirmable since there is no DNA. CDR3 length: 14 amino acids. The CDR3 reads CASSPPNSPETQYF.

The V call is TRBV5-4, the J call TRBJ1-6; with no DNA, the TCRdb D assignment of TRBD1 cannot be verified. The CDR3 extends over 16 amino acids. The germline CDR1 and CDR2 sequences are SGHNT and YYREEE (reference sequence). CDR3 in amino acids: CASSLGPRRGYSPLHF.

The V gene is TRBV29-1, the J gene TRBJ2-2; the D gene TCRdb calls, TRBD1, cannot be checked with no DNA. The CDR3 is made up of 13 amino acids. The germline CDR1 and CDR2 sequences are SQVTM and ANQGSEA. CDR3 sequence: CSVHRTGTGELFF.

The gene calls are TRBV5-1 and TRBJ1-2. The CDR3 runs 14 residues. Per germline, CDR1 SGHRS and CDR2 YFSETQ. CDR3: CASSLAHTNYGYTF.

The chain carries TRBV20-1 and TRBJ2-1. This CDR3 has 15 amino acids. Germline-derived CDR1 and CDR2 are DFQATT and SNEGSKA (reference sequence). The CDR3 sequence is CSARGAKSAYNEQFF.

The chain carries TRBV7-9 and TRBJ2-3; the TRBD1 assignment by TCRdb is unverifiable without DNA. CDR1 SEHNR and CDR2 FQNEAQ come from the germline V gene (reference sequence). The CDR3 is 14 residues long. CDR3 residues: CASRRRDISDTQYF.

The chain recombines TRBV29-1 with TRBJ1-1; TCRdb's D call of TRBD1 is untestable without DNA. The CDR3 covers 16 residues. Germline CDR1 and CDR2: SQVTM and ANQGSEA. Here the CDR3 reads CSVWTLRGRRNTEAFF.